This T cell receptor beta chain is from a study of blood T cell repertoires in COVID-19. V trimming: 4 bases; J trimming: 3 bases; junction bases outside the gene matches: 6. Germline CDR1 LGHDT, CDR2 YNNKEL (reference sequence). The CDR3 has 15 amino acids. Residents of 20 to 25 US areas, aged roughly 18 to 90 years, made up the participants. Grouping used clinical history reported by participants in a survey and questionnaire. TCRdb's copy holds only in-frame clones and misses some; the assay was immunoSEQ multiplex PCR. The sample holds approximately 200,000 clones, about 85% seen once. Material: PBMCs or T cells enriched from blood (not recorded which). This chain connects TRBV3-1 (or the pseudogene TRBV3-2) to TRBJ1-5; TRBD1 agrees at 7 bases. The TCR was taken from a woman aged 25 to 39 who had recovered from COVID-19. The CDR3 sequence: CASSLGTDSNQPQHF. The CDR3 DNA reads TGTGCCAGCAGCCTTGGGACAGACTCCAATCAGCCCCAGCATTTT.